Reported below is one T cell receptor (beta chain). The data belong to a study of blood T cell repertoires in COVID-19. Germline assignment: CDR1 MNHEY and CDR2 SVGAGI. V was shortened by 7 bases and J by 0 bases, with 13 bases between the two germline ends. CDR3 length: 14 amino acids. Original methodology: Reference gene primer amplification gave estimated nucleated cell counts. Sequencing used immunoSEQ multiplex PCR; TCRdb keeps in-frame clones, though not all of them. Clonal size and the V and J genes are those of that table, whereas D and trimming came from the DNA. The sample has under 70,000 clones, around 90% seen once.

The clonotype was recovered from a human donor with active COVID-19. The donor label of this sample is uncertain. The chain has TRBV6-5 and TRBJ2-7; D is ambiguous. Sequencing input: peripheral blood. The CDR3 nucleotides are TGTGCCAGCAACCTTGGGCTTGTCTCCTACGAGCAGTACTTC. Amino acids: CASNLGLVSYEQYF.